The clone carrying this T cell receptor (beta chain) was picked up many times. What it recognizes is unknown. These data belong to a study of early T cells in non-severe SARS-CoV-2 infection. About the study: It was bulk RNA from unsorted whole blood that was sequenced, and the chains were unpaired. Study findings and constraints: VDJdb matches were skewed toward anti-spike CD8 T cell responses.

Unique molecular identifiers (one per individual cDNA molecule) were attached. Each CDR3 protein is one row after TCRdb ran MiXCR on the 5' RACE reads. Here the sample spans 30,000 to 40,000 distinct CDR3 sequences, under 5% being singletons. Looked up from germline, CDR1 is MNHNY and CDR2 is SVGAGI (reference sequence). The CDR3 totals 14 residues. V lost 0 bases and J 12 bases, leaving 15 bases between the germline ends. This sequence was found in an adult who was a healthcare worker with PCR-confirmed SARS-CoV-2 infection or an uninfected control (not recorded which). The chain is built from TRBV6-6 and TRBJ2-1; D uncertain. The source material was whole blood. CDR3 in amino acids: CASSYSRWDSGQFF. DNA of the CDR3: TGTGCCAGCAGTTACTCCCGATGGGATAGTGGGCAGTTCTTC.